This T cell receptor beta chain was captured by sequencing in a study of blood T cell repertoires in COVID-19. In germline, CDR1 is SEHNR, CDR2 FQNEAQ (reference sequence). This CDR3 has 12 residues. V gave up 1 base and J gave up 8 bases, with 6 bases separating them. Clones were sequenced by immunoSEQ multiplex PCR, and TCRdb holds only the in-frame ones, with some missing. The table lists fewer than 150,000 clones, approximately 86% of them singletons. This clone was recorded only once. Specimen: peripheral blood. This receptor was taken from a woman aged 45-60 years who had recovered from COVID-19. The rearrangement links TRBV7-9 to TRBJ1-3; D ambiguous. The CDR3 DNA is TGTGCCAGCAGCTTAGTAGAGTACACCATATATTTT. Encoded protein: CASSLVEYTIYF. Based on the CDR3 plus reference TRBV7-9 and TRBJ1-3, the full variable domain is DTGVSQNPRHKITKRGQNVTFRCDPISEHNRLYWYRQTLGQGPEFLTYFQNEAQLEKSRLLSDRFSAERPKGSFSTLEIQRTEQGDSAMYLCASSLVEYTIYFGEGSWLTVV.